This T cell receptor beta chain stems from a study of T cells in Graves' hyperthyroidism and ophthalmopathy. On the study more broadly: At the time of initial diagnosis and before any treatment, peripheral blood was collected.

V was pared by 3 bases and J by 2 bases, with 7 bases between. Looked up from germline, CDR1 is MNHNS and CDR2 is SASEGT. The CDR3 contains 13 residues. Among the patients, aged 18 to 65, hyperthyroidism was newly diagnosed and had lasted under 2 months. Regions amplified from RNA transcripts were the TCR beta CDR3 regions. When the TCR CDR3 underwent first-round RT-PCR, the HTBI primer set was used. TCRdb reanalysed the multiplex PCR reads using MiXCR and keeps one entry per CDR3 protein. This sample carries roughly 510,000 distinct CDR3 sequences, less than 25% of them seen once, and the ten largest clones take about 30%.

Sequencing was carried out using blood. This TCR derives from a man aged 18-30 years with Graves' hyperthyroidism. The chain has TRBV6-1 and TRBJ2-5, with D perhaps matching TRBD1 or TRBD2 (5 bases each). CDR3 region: CASSEGPQETQYF. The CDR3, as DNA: TGTGCCAGCAGTGAGGGACCTCAAGAGACCCAGTACTTC.